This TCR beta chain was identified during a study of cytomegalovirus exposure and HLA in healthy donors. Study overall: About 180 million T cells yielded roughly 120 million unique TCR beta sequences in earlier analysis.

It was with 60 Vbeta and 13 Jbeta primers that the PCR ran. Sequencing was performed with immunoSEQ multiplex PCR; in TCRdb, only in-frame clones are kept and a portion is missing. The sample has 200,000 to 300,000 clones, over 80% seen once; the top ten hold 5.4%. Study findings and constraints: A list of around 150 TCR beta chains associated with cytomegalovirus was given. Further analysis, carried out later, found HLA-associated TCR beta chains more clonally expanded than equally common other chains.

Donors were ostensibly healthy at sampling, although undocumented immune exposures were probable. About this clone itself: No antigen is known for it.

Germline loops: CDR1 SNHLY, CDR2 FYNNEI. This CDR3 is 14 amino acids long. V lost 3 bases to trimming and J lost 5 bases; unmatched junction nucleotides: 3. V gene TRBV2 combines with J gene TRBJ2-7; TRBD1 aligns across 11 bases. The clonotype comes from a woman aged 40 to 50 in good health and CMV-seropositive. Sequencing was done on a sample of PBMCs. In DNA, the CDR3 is TGTGCCAGCAGTGAGGACAGGGGGCGGGACGAGCAGTACTTC. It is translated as CASSEDRGRDEQYF.